The clone carrying this TCR beta chain was counted a single time. Its specificity is unknown. The record originates from a study of cytomegalovirus exposure and HLA in healthy donors. This CDR3 contains 14 residues. Trimming left V 2 bases short and J 2 bases short, with 11 bases between. Germline CDR1 and CDR2: SGHNT and YYREEE (reference sequence). Each donor's status was that of a healthy bone marrow donor. When sampled, the donors appeared nominally healthy, though they likely had unrecorded immune exposures. The PCR made use of 60 Vbeta and 13 Jbeta primers. Clones were sequenced by immunoSEQ multiplex PCR, and TCRdb holds only the in-frame ones, with some missing. The sample has just over 150,000 clones, approximately 86% seen once. Study-level results: Several V segments, TRBV6-2 and TRBV6-3 among them, could not be told apart and were dropped. Previous analysis showed most TCR beta V segments were productive about 87% or about 30% of the time.

Sample: PBMCs. The receptor was derived from a woman between 18 and 30 years old in good health and CMV-seronegative. This chain joins TRBV5-4 and TRBJ2-7; D remains unclear. The CDR3 bases are TGTGCCAGCAGCTTTTCTGCAGGAACCTACGAGCAGTACTTC. Translation gives CASSFSAGTYEQYF.